This T cell receptor (beta chain) was retrieved from a study of human T cells and chemical hapten exposure. The J segment lost 4 bases and the V segment lost 4 bases, leaving 5 bases of the junction unmatched. This CDR3 region has 15 residues. Germline lookup yields CDR1 MNHEY and CDR2 SMNVEV (reference sequence). Individual cDNA molecules had unique molecular identifiers attached to them by the library. One entry per CDR3 protein, called by TCRdb with MiXCR from the RACE reads. The data show 70,000 to 95,000 distinct CDR3 sequences, with roughly 7.9% seen just once and about 1.7% held by the top ten. Time point of the sample: healthy volunteer bleed at 6 weeks. The total RNA was obtained from whole blood that was not fractionated. There are a few counts of this clonotype.

Specimen: whole blood. The clonotype originates from a female donor in good health. Some clones in this sample may be carry-over from other donors' samples. V gene TRBV27 combines with J gene TRBJ1-1, with 11 bases that match TRBD1. The CDR3 reads CASSSWTGGSTEAFF. The CDR3 region has the DNA TGTGCCAGCAGTTCCTGGACAGGGGGCAGCACTGAAGCTTTCTTT.